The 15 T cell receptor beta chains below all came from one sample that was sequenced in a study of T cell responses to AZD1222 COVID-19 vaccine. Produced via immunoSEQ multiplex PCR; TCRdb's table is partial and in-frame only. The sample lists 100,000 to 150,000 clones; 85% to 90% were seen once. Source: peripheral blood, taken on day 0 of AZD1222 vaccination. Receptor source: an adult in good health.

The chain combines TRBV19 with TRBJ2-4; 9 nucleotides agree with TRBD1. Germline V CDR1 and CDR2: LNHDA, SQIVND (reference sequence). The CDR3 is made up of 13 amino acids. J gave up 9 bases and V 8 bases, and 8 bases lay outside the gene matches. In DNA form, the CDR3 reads TGTGCCAGTGCATCCGGGACAGGGTTCATTCAGTACTTC. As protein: CASASGTGFIQYF.

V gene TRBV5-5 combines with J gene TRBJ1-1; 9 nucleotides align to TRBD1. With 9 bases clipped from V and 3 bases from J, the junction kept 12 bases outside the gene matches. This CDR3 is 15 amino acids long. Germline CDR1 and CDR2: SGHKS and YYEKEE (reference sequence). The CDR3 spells CATLPEQGAYTEAFF. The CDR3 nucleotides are TGTGCCACGCTTCCCGAACAGGGGGCGTACACTGAAGCTTTCTTT.

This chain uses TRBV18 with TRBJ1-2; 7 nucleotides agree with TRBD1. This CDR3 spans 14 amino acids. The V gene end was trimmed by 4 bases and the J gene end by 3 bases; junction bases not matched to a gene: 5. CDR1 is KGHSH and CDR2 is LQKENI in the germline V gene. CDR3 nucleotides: TGTGCCAGCTCACAGGGGGCCCAAGACTATGGCTACACCTTC. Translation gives CASSQGAQDYGYTF.

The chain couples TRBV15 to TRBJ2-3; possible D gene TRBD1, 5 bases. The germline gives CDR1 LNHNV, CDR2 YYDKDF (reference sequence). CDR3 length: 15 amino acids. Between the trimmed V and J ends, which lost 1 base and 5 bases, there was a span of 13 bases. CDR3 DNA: TGTGCCACCAGCAGAGGGGCGGTACAGGTAGATACGCAGTATTTT. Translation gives CATSRGAVQVDTQYF.

This CDR3 is CASSVGSGWTGEAFF. The CDR3 coding sequence is TGTGCCAGCAGCGTAGGGTCGGGTTGGACAGGGGAAGCTTTCTTT. The chain joins TRBV9 to TRBJ1-1, with 8 bases fitting TRBD1. This CDR3 is built from 15 residues. From germline, CDR1 is SGDLS and CDR2 YYNGEE. The junction had 9 bases not matched to a gene; V was cut back by 0 bases and J by 8 bases.

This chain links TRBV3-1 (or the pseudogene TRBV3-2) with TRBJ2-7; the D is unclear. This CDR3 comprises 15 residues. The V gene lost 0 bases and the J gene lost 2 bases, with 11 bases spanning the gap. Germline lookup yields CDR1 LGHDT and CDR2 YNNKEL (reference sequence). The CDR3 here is CASSQEAALAYEQYF. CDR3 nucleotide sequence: TGTGCCAGCAGCCAAGAGGCGGCATTAGCCTACGAGCAGTACTTC.

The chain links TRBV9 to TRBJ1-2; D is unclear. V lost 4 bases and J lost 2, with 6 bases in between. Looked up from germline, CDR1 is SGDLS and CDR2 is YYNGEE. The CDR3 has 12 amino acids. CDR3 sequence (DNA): TGTGCCAGCAGCCCCTCGAACTATGGCTACACCTTC. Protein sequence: CASSPSNYGYTF.

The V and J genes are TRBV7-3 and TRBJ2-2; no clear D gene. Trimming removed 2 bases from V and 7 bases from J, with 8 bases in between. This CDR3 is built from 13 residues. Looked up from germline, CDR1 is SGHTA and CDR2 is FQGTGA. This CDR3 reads CASSLQEFGELFF. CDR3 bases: TGTGCCAGCAGCTTACAGGAGTTCGGGGAGCTGTTTTTT.

CDR3 in DNA: TGTGCCAGCAGCCCACCGGGGGGGCCCTATGGCTACACCTTC. Translation gives CASSPPGGPYGYTF. The rearrangement links TRBV6-5 to TRBJ1-2; D possibly corresponds to TRBD1 (6 bases). V shed 6 bases and J shed 4 bases, with 15 bases lying between them. This CDR3 region has 14 residues. The germline V gene has CDR1 MNHEY and CDR2 SVGAGI.

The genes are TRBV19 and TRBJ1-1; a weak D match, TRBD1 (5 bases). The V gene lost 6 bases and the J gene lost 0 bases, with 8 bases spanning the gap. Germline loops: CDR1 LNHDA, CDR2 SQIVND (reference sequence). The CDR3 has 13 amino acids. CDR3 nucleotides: TGTGCCAGTAGCGGGACGGTGAACACTGAAGCTTTCTTT. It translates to CASSGTVNTEAFF.

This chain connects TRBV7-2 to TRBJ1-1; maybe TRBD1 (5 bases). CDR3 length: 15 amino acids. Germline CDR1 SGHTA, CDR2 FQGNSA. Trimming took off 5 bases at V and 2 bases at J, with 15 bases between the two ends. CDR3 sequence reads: CASSPAGGFNTEAFF. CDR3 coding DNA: TGTGCCAGCAGCCCCGCCGGGGGATTCAACACTGAAGCTTTCTTT.

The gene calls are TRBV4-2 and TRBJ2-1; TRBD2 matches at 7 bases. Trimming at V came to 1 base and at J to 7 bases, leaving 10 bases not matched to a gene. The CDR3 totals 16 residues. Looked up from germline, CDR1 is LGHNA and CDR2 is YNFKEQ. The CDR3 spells CASSQVLGGRANEQFF. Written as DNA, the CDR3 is TGTGCCAGCAGCCAAGTTCTAGGTGGGAGGGCAAATGAGCAGTTCTTC.

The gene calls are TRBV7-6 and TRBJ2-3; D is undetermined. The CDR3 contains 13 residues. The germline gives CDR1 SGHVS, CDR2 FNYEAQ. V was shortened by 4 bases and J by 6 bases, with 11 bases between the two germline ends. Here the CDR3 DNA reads TGTGCCAGCAGCTCCCGCCTTACGGATACGCAGTATTTT. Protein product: CASSSRLTDTQYF.

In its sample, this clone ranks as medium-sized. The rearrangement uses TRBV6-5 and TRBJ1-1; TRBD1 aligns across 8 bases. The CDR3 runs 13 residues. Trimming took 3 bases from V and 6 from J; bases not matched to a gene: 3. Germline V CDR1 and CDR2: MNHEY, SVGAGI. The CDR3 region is CASSYTGGAEAFF. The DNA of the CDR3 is TGTGCCAGCAGTTATACAGGGGGAGCTGAAGCTTTCTTT.

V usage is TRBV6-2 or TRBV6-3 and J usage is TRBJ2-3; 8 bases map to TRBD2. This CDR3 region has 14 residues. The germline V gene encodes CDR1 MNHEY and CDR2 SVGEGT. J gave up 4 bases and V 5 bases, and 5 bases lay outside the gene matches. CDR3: CASSSGSSADTQYF. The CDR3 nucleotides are TGTGCCAGCAGTAGCGGGAGCAGCGCAGATACGCAGTATTTT.